This TCR beta chain was obtained from a study of preoperative IRX-2 immunotherapy in early breast cancer. Assay: immunoSEQ multiplex PCR; the TCRdb copy retains only in-frame clones and omits some. The table has around 57,000 clones, roughly 95% seen once. This sample's treatment: preoperative locoregional IRX-2 cytokine immunotherapy. Preoperative locoregional IRX-2 cytokine immunotherapy was tested in the phase Ib source study. This specimen was acquired from a patient treated with IRX-2 immunotherapy. The sequence derives from a human donor with breast cancer.

CDR3 residues: CASSRRGADTQYF. The DNA for the CDR3 is TGTGCCAGCAGCCGCCGAGGGGCAGATACGCAGTATTTT. V is TRBV6-4 and J is TRBJ2-3; D assignment may be TRBD1 or TRBD2 (5 bases each). CDR1 is MRHNA and CDR2 is SNTAGT in the germline V gene. The CDR3 is 13 residues long. V shed 6 bases and J shed 4 bases, with 11 bases lying between them.